This T cell receptor (beta chain) was identified during a study of identical twins. Losses at the gene ends were 4 bases for V and 3 bases for J; bases not matched to a gene: 2. Germline CDR1 MNHNS, CDR2 SASEGT. The CDR3 sequence is 13 residues long. Comment on this clonotype: What it binds is unknown.

One entry per CDR3 protein, called by TCRdb with MiXCR from the 5' RACE reads. The sample contains over 200,000 distinct CDR3 sequences, roughly a tenth of which appear only once. Notes on the study in general: It was possible that invariant MAIT and iNKT cells partly confounded the zero-insertion analyses.

This clonotype originated in a woman between 18 and 30 years old in good health. The V call is TRBV6-1, the J call TRBJ2-5; 7 bases match TRBD2. Sequenced sample: memory (CD45RO+) T cells sorted from blood. The CDR3 loop reads CASSAGREETQYF. CDR3 nucleotide sequence: TGTGCCAGCAGTGCAGGGAGGGAAGAGACCCAGTACTTC.